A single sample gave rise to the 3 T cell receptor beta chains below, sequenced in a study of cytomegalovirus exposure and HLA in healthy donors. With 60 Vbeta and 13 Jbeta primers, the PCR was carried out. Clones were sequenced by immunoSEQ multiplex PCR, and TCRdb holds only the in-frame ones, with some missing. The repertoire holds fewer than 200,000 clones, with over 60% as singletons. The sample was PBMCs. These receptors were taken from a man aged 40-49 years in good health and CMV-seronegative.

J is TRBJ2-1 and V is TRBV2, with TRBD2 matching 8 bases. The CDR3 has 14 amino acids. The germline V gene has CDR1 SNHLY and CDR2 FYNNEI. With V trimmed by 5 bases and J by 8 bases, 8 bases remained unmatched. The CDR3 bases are TGTGCCAGCAGTCTCGGGGGGGGGAGGGATGAGCAGTTCTTC. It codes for CASSLGGGRDEQFF. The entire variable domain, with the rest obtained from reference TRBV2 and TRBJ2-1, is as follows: EPEVTQTPSHQVTQMGQEVILRCVPISNHLYFYWYRQILGQKVEFLVSFYNNEISEKSEIFDDQFSVERPDGSNFTLKIRSTKLEDSAMYFCASSLGGGRDEQFFGPGTRLTVL.

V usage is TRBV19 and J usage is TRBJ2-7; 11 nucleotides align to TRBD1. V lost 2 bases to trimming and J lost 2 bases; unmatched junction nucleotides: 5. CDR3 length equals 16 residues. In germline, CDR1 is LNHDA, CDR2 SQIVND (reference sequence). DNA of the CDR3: TGTGCCAGTAGTATAACTCCGGGACAGGGGGCCTACGAGCAGTACTTC. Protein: CASSITPGQGAYEQYF.

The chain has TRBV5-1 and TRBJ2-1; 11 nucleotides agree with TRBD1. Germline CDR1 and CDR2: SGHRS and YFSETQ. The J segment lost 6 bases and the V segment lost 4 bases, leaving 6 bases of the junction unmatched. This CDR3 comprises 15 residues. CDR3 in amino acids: CASSNGQGAINEQFF. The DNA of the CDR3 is TGCGCCAGCAGCAATGGACAGGGGGCAATCAATGAGCAGTTCTTC. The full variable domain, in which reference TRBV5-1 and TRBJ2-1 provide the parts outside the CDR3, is KAGVTQTPRYLIKTRGQQVTLSCSPISGHRSVSWYQQTPGQGLQFLFEYFSETQRNKGNFPGRFSGRQFSNSRSEMNVSTLELGDSALYLCASSNGQGAINEQFFGPGTRLTVL.